Following are 18 T cell receptor beta chains from one sample sequenced in a study of spatial heterogeneity in lung cancer. TCRdb passed the 5' RACE reads through MiXCR, listing each CDR3 protein once. The repertoire holds around 6,600 distinct CDR3 sequences, 5% to 6% seen once, with approximately 10% in the top ten. Regarding time point: sample taken at primary tumor resection. No cell sorting; template was whole RNA from tumor, lung tissue or PBMC. The sample consisted of normal lung tissue next to the tumor, taken at surgery. These receptors originate from a female donor with early-stage non-small cell lung cancer.

This clonotype was seen more than once but under ten times. Since it is a stray read in a library aimed at alpha chains, this beta chain has a size that is not meaningful. The chain links TRBV2 to TRBJ2-2, with D perhaps being TRBD1 or TRBD2 (6 bases each). The CDR3 loop spans 13 amino acids. Germline CDR1 reads SNHLY; CDR2 reads FYNNEI. Deletions cut 4 bases from V and 6 bases from J, with 9 bases between. CDR3 region: CASSVRGAGELFF. CDR3 DNA sequence: TGTGCCAGCAGTGTAAGGGGGGCCGGGGAGCTGTTTTTT.

The sample holds a few counts of this clonotype. A library prepared for alpha chains yielded this beta chain as an off-target read; its size is of little meaning. This chain links TRBV30 with TRBJ2-1; D perhaps matches TRBD2 (5 bases). CDR1 and CDR2 (germline): GTSNPN, SVGIG (reference sequence). Deletions cut 2 bases from V and 10 bases from J, with 18 bases between. The CDR3 runs 14 residues. The DNA for the CDR3 is TGTGCCTGGAGTAAAGGACTTACTTCGGGGGAGCAGTTCTTC. Translated, it gives CAWSKGLTSGEQFF.

This clonotype was seen a few times. This beta chain turned up in a library designed for alpha chains; as an off-target read, its abundance says little. The rearrangement uses TRBV5-1 and TRBJ2-7; a possible D gene is TRBD2 (5 bases). The V gene's germline CDR1 is SGHRS and CDR2 YFSETQ. CDR3 length: 14 amino acids. The V end was cut by 4 bases, the J end by 2 bases, with 13 bases between. The CDR3 here is CASSPPGVPYEQYF. In DNA, the CDR3 is TGCGCCAGCAGCCCACCCGGGGTTCCCTACGAGCAGTACTTC.

In its sample, this clonotype was seen many times. Since it is a stray read in a library aimed at alpha chains, this beta chain has a size that is not meaningful. The chain links TRBV19 to TRBJ2-4; D ambiguous. V was shortened by 0 bases and J by 3 bases, with 15 bases between the two germline ends. CDR3 length equals 17 residues. Germline V gives CDR1 LNHDA, CDR2 SQIVND (reference sequence). The CDR3 here is CASSIEGLYDHKNIQYF. The CDR3 nucleotides are TGTGCCAGTAGTATAGAGGGCTTGTATGACCACAAAAACATTCAGTACTTC.

By share, this clonotype ranks as medium-sized. This beta chain turned up in a library designed for alpha chains; as an off-target read, its abundance says little. The rearrangement links TRBV29-1 to TRBJ2-1; D gene ambiguous. Germline CDR1 SQVTM, CDR2 ANQGSEA. The CDR3 is 12 residues long. V gave up 2 bases and J gave up 2 bases, with 4 bases separating them. The CDR3 DNA follows: TGCAGCGTTGAAACTACCTACAATGAGCAGTTCTTC. This gives the protein CSVETTYNEQFF.

By sample share, this clonotype is medium-sized. This beta chain lies outside the target of a library built for alpha chains; its clone size means little. The V gene is TRBV12-3 or TRBV12-4, the J gene TRBJ2-4; D possibly corresponds to TRBD2 (5 bases). This CDR3 has 15 residues. Trimming removed 6 bases from V and 0 bases from J, with 12 bases in between. The CDR3 DNA follows: TGTGCCAGCAGCCTTGGGAGCCCAGCCAAAAACATTCAGTACTTC. This codes for CASSLGSPAKNIQYF.

This clonotype was found many times. This beta chain represents an off-target read in a library built for alpha chains; its size is of limited meaning. The rearrangement links TRBV11-2 to TRBJ2-3, with TRBD2 matching 8 bases. Trimming removed 5 bases from V and 1 base from J; junction bases left unmatched: 11. The germline gives CDR1 SGHAT, CDR2 FQNNGV. The CDR3 runs to 17 residues. CDR3 sequence reads: CASSRSGGRARTDTQYF. For the CDR3, the DNA is TGTGCCAGCAGCCGGTCGGGGGGGAGGGCCCGCACAGATACGCAGTATTTT.

This clonotype was picked up many times. The library was prepared for alpha chains; this beta chain is a stray read, so its frequency means little. The rearrangement uses TRBV20-1 and TRBJ2-5; perhaps TRBD1 as D (6 bases). CDR1 is DFQATT, CDR2 SNEGSKA, per germline (reference sequence). CDR3 length: 14 residues. V lost 6 bases to trimming and J lost 0 bases, with 14 bases between them. The CDR3 nucleotides are TGCAGTGCCTGGACAGAGAGACACCAAGAGACCCAGTACTTC. It encodes CSAWTERHQETQYF.

By sample fraction, this clonotype is medium-sized (0.01 to 0.1%). This beta chain is off target for a library built for alpha chains, so its abundance means little. The chain employs TRBV7-2 and TRBJ2-5; TRBD2 agrees at 8 bases. This CDR3 spans 16 amino acids. With 5 bases clipped from V and 7 bases from J, the junction kept 15 bases outside the gene matches. Looked up from germline, CDR1 is SGHTA and CDR2 is FQGNSA. The CDR3 sequence: CASSSAGGRFLGTQYF. CDR3 nucleotides: TGTGCCAGCAGCAGTGCCGGCGGGAGGTTTTTAGGGACCCAGTACTTC.

By its share, this clonotype is medium-sized. As an off-target read in a library built for alpha chains, this beta chain has a frequency of little significance. The CDR3 region is CASSSTGGRGTDTQYF. The CDR3 DNA reads TGCGCCAGCAGCTCGACCGGGGGCAGGGGAACAGATACGCAGTATTTT. This chain uses TRBV5-1 with TRBJ2-3, with D perhaps given as TRBD1 or TRBD2 (6 bases each). Deletions cut 3 bases from V and 3 bases from J, with 17 bases between. The CDR3 consists of 16 residues. Germline loops: CDR1 SGHRS, CDR2 YFSETQ.

This clonotype is labeled medium-sized. Because this beta chain is a stray read in a library intended to capture alpha chains, its abundance should not be given much weight. The rearrangement uses TRBV5-1 and TRBJ2-1, with D perhaps being TRBD1 or TRBD2 (5 bases each). CDR1 and CDR2 from the germline V gene are SGHRS and YFSETQ. The CDR3 totals 16 residues. Trimming stripped 3 bases from V and 9 bases from J, with 22 bases between. The CDR3 DNA reads TGCGCCAGCAGCTCCTCCTTGGGACCCGAGATGGGTGAGCAGTTCTTC. Residues: CASSSSLGPEMGEQFF.

By its share, this clonotype is medium-sized. Because this beta chain is a stray read in a library intended to capture alpha chains, its abundance should not be given much weight. The rearrangement uses TRBV27 and TRBJ2-1; no firm D call. This CDR3 is 14 amino acids long. V was pared by 3 bases and J by 0 bases, with 6 bases between. Germline V lookup: CDR1 MNHEY, CDR2 SMNVEV (reference sequence). In nucleotides, the CDR3 is TGTGCCAGCAGTTTCGCGAGCTCCTACAATGAGCAGTTCTTC. Its protein product is CASSFASSYNEQFF.

This clonotype was seen more than once but under ten times. With the library built for alpha chains, this beta chain is off target and its frequency is not meaningful. This chain joins TRBV20-1 and TRBJ2-2; 11 nucleotides agree with TRBD2. CDR3 length: 16 residues. CDR1 DFQATT and CDR2 SNEGSKA come from the germline V gene (reference sequence). After removal of 0 bases from V and 7 bases from J, the junction contained 7 bases not matched to a gene. Written as DNA, the CDR3 is TGCAGTGCTAGAGATTTAGCGGGAGGGCATGGCGGGGAGCTGTTTTTT. Translating it yields CSARDLAGGHGGELFF.

In this sample, this clonotype turned up many times. The library was prepared for alpha chains; this beta chain is a stray read, so its frequency means little. V and J are TRBV20-1 and TRBJ1-5; 8 bases line up with TRBD1. Looked up from germline, CDR1 is DFQATT and CDR2 is SNEGSKA (reference sequence). Losses at the gene ends were 5 bases for V and 3 bases for J; bases not matched to a gene: 6. CDR3 length equals 14 residues. The CDR3 DNA reads as TGCAGTGCTGGGCGGACAGGGAACAATCAGCCCCAGCATTTT. This sequence encodes CSAGRTGNNQPQHF.

This clonotype was observed at least ten times. This beta chain turned up in a library designed for alpha chains; as an off-target read, its abundance says little. The rearrangement links TRBV7-2 to TRBJ2-7, with D maybe TRBD2 (6 bases). In germline, CDR1 is SGHTA, CDR2 FQGNSA. Trimming removed 1 base from V and 0 bases from J, with 7 bases in between. The CDR3 consists of 14 residues. This chain's CDR3 is CASSLGGTSYEQYF. CDR3 DNA sequence: TGTGCCAGCAGCTTAGGCGGGACCTCCTACGAGCAGTACTTC.

About this clonotype itself: Just one base apart from a much larger clone, this may be a read error. A library prepared for alpha chains yielded this beta chain as an off-target read; its size is of little meaning. The chain links TRBV10-3 to TRBJ1-4; 7 bases are a match to TRBD1. Germline CDR1 is ENHRY and CDR2 is SYGVKD. This CDR3 spans 13 amino acids. CDR3 bases: TGTGTCATCTCCGGGACAGATAATGAAAAACTGTTTTTT. Amino acids: CVISGTDNEKLFF.

This clonotype was seen many times. In a library made to pick up alpha chains, this beta chain is a stray read with a size that means little. This chain connects TRBV11-2 to TRBJ2-7; D perhaps matches TRBD1 (5 bases). V was clipped by 4 bases and J by 2 bases, with 12 bases between them. The germline V gene has CDR1 SGHAT and CDR2 FQNNGV. The CDR3 extends over 14 amino acids. This CDR3 is CASSSPTATYEQYF. Written as DNA, the CDR3 is TGTGCCAGCAGCTCCCCGACAGCCACCTACGAGCAGTACTTC.

At least ten counts were recorded for this clonotype. As an off-target read in a library built for alpha chains, this beta chain has a frequency of little significance. The J gene is TRBJ2-1, the V gene TRBV5-1; TRBD2 matches 7 bases. Germline V gene sequence: CDR1 SGHRS, CDR2 YFSETQ. V trimming: 5 bases; J trimming: 5 bases; junction bases outside the gene matches: 10. This CDR3 spans 15 amino acids. This CDR3 is CASSNQPAGDNEQFF. The DNA for the CDR3 is TGCGCCAGCAGTAATCAACCCGCGGGGGACAATGAGCAGTTCTTC.